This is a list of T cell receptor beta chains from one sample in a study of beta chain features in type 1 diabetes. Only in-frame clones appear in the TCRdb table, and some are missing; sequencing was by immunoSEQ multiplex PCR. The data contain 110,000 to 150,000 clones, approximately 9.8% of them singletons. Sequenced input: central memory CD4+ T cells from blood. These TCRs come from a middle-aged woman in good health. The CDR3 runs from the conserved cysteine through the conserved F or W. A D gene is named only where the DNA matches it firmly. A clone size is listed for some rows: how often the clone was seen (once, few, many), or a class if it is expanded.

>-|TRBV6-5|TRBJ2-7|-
TGTGCCAGCAAGTGGACAGCTCATCTCTACGAGCAGTACTTC
CASKWTAHLYEQYF
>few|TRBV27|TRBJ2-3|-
TGTGCCAGCAGTCCGCGGACAGCGGGGTCAGATACGCAGTATTTT
CASSPRTAGSDTQYF
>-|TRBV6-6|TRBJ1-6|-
TGTGCCAGCAGTTCTCTGGGGGGGGATGATAATTCACCCCTCCACTTT
CASSSLGGDDNSPLHF
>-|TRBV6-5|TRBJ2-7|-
TGTGCCAGCAGGCGCGGGAACTCCTACGAGCAGTACTTC
CASRRGNSYEQYF
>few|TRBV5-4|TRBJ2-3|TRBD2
TGTGCCAGCAGCCCCTCAACTAGCGGGGGGGCCGTAGATACGCAGTATTTT
CASSPSTSGGAVDTQYF
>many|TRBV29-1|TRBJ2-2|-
TGCAGCGTTCAGGGATCGGGCGGGGAGCTGTTTTTT
CSVQGSGGELFF
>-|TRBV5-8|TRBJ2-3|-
TGTGCCAGCAGCAGAAAGGACAGTAGATACACAGATACGCAGTATTTT
CASSRKDSRYTDTQYF
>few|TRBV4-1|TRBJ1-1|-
TGCGCCAGCAGCCAAGGGCGGGGGAGCGTGAACACTGAAGCTTTCTTT
CASSQGRGSVNTEAFF
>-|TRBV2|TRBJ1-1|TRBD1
TGTGCGAGGGGGCACCAGATCACTGAAGCTTTCTTT
CARGHQITEAFF
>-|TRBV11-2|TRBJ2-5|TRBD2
TGTGCCAGCAGCTTAAGCCGGGGGGGTCAAGGGGCCCAGTACTTC
CASSLSRGGQGAQYF
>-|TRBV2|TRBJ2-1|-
TGTGCCAGCAAAGGGACACCAACCCCCGGGAATGAGCAGTTCTTC
CASKGTPTPGNEQFF
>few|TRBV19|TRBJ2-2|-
TGTGCCAGTAGTATAGGGCTGGCGAACACCGGGGAGCTGTTTTTT
CASSIGLANTGELFF
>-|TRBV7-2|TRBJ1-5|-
TGTGCCAGCAGCCTAGGGAGAAATCAGCCCCAGCATTTT
CASSLGRNQPQHF
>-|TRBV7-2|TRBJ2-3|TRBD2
TGTGCCAGCAGCTTAGGGCTAGCGGGGCCCCTTAGCACAGATACGCAGTATTTT
CASSLGLAGPLSTDTQYF